The next 23 T cell receptor beta chains were all read from a single sample in a study of shared clonotypes between healthy human individuals. Repertoires were generated with immunoSEQ multiplex PCR, while TCRdb's copy carries only in-frame clones and drops some. The repertoire consists of around 2.5 million clones, with 80% to 95% occurring once and the leading ten covering about 0.34%. The sequenced sample was naive CD4+ T cells from PBMCs. As for subset: CD45RA+ positively selected. The receptor set was obtained from a man between 18 and 29 years old in good health. Some clones in this sample may be carry-over from other donors' samples.

V is TRBV7-6 and J is TRBJ1-1, with TRBD1 identical over 7 bases. The length of the CDR3 is 13 residues. Losses at the gene ends were 6 bases for V and 4 bases for J; bases not matched to a gene: 5. Germline loops: CDR1 SGHVS, CDR2 FNYEAQ. The CDR3: CASRNRGGTEAFF. The CDR3 DNA follows: TGTGCCAGCAGGAACAGGGGTGGCACTGAAGCTTTCTTT.

This rearrangement joins TRBV4-1 to TRBJ1-2; TRBD1 might be the D (5 bases). This CDR3 comprises 13 residues. The V end was cut by 5 bases, the J end by 3 bases, with 10 bases between. Per germline, CDR1 MGHRA and CDR2 YSYEKL. The CDR3 is CASSGRGDYGYTF. The DNA for the CDR3 is TGCGCCAGCAGCGGGCGGGGGGACTATGGCTACACCTTC.

CDR3 amino acids: CASSLAAGGRLDQPQHF. The CDR3 DNA follows: TGTGCCAGCAGCTTAGCGGCAGGGGGAAGGCTCGATCAGCCCCAGCATTTT. This chain joins TRBV7-8 and TRBJ1-5; 7 bases map to TRBD1. Germline V CDR1 and CDR2: SGHVS, FQNEAQ. J gave up 5 bases and V 0 bases, and 10 bases lay outside the gene matches. There are 17 residues in the CDR3.

The chain is built from TRBV28 and TRBJ1-3, with D maybe TRBD1 (6 bases). The CDR3 has 17 residues. V lost 7 bases to trimming and J lost 2 bases, with 21 bases between them. Germline V gene sequence: CDR1 MDHEN, CDR2 SYDVKM. CDR3 sequence reads: CASTPRGQPYPGNTIYF. Written as DNA, the CDR3 is TGTGCCAGCACCCCTAGGGGACAACCCTACCCTGGAAACACCATATATTTT.

This clone was observed once. The V call is TRBV2, the J call TRBJ1-5; D gene uncertain. The germline V gene encodes CDR1 SNHLY and CDR2 FYNNEI. This CDR3 is 15 amino acids long. With 5 bases removed from V and 3 bases from J, the gap between germline ends came to 14 bases. The CDR3 nucleotides are TGTGCCAGCAGTCAAGGCCAGGTACTCAATCAGCCCCAGCATTTT. Protein product: CASSQGQVLNQPQHF.

The V call is TRBV29-1, the J call TRBJ1-1; D remains unclear. The length of the CDR3 is 12 residues. Germline V gene lookup returns CDR1 SQVTM and CDR2 ANQGSEA. V lost 7 bases and J lost 5, with 14 bases in between. The CDR3 sequence is CSGGGWETEAFF. DNA for the CDR3: TGCAGCGGGGGAGGGTGGGAAACTGAAGCTTTCTTT.

The V call is TRBV6-5, the J call TRBJ1-4, with a possible D match to TRBD1 (6 bases). The germline CDR1 and CDR2 sequences are MNHEY and SVGAGI. This CDR3 is 15 amino acids long. V gave up 4 bases and J gave up 5 bases, with 14 bases separating them. CDR3 bases: TGTGCCAGCAGTTCCGCTGAGGGGGGCAATGAAAAACTGTTTTTT. Translation gives CASSSAEGGNEKLFF.

The rearrangement uses TRBV5-1 and TRBJ2-2, with 11 bases lining up with TRBD1. The CDR3 runs 17 residues. The V and J ends lost 0 bases and 7 bases, in that order; junction bases with no gene match: 8. Germline CDR1 reads SGHRS; CDR2 reads YFSETQ. For the CDR3, the DNA is TGCGCCAGCAGCTTGGTTCCGGACAGGGGGCATGGCGGGGAGCTGTTTTTT. Translation: CASSLVPDRGHGGELFF.

The table lists this clone with a count of one. V gene TRBV29-1 combines with J gene TRBJ2-7; 7 bases are a match to TRBD1. Germline lookup yields CDR1 SQVTM and CDR2 ANQGSEA. The CDR3 spans 15 residues. The J segment lost 0 bases and the V segment lost 5 bases, leaving 10 bases of the junction unmatched. For the CDR3, the DNA is TGCAGCGTTCAGGTAGGGGGCACTAGCTCCTACGAGCAGTACTTC. It translates to CSVQVGGTSSYEQYF.

The rearrangement links TRBV7-9 to TRBJ1-5; no reliable D call. Between the trimmed V and J ends, which lost 5 bases and 7 bases, there was a span of 12 bases. CDR3 length: 13 residues. Germline V lookup: CDR1 SEHNR, CDR2 FQNEAQ (reference sequence). CDR3 in DNA: TGTGCCAGCAGCCATCTGTCCTTGCAGCCCCAGCATTTT. Translated: CASSHLSLQPQHF.

The chain employs TRBV21-1 and TRBJ2-2; the DNA was not used to check the table's D call, TRBD1. TRBV21-1 is given as a pseudogene. The CDR3 is 19 residues long. CDR3 amino acids: CASSYLPPPGQGVGGELFF. CDR3 DNA: TGTGCCAGCAGCTACCTACCGCCTCCGGGACAGGGGGTTGGCGGGGAGCTGTTTTTT.

This clone has only a few counts. This chain links TRBV10-3 with TRBJ2-2; no definite D call. Deletions cut 3 bases from V and 3 bases from J, with 5 bases between. CDR1 is ENHRY and CDR2 is SYGVKD in the germline V gene. The CDR3 has 13 residues. CDR3 residues: CAISEGYTGELFF. CDR3 nucleotide sequence: TGTGCCATCAGTGAAGGGTACACCGGGGAGCTGTTTTTT.

V gene TRBV11-2 combines with J gene TRBJ1-4; TRBD1 matches 7 bases. The junction had 8 bases not matched to a gene; V was cut back by 5 bases and J by 8 bases. Germline CDR1 and CDR2: SGHAT and FQNNGV. This CDR3 is 14 amino acids long. The CDR3 DNA reads TGTGCCAGCAGCGCAGAGACAGGGAGGGAAAAACTGTTTTTT. It codes for CASSAETGREKLFF.

The rearrangement joins TRBV28 to TRBJ1-2, with D possibly TRBD1 on 5 matching bases. Trimming pared 5 bases from V and 4 bases from J, leaving 17 bases between. CDR1 is MDHEN and CDR2 is SYDVKM in the germline V gene. This CDR3 has 15 residues. The CDR3 DNA is TGTGCCAGCAGTACCCCCGGGGGGGGAGGCTATGGCTACACCTTC. It translates to CASSTPGGGGYGYTF.

This clone occurred once. V usage is TRBV7-2 and J usage is TRBJ2-5; 7 bases match TRBD2. The CDR3 contains 16 residues. Germline CDR1 is SGHTA and CDR2 is FQGNSA. V trimming: 4 bases; J trimming: 2 bases; junction bases outside the gene matches: 10. The CDR3 is CASSSGLGLTQETQYF. In DNA form, the CDR3 reads TGTGCCAGCAGCTCAGGACTAGGGCTCACACAAGAGACCCAGTACTTC.

This sequence joins TRBV6-5 and TRBJ2-1; D possibly corresponds to TRBD1 (5 bases). Germline CDR1 is MNHEY and CDR2 is SVGAGI. The germline V and J ends were trimmed by 11 bases and 8 bases, with 13 bases remaining between them. This CDR3 comprises 11 residues. For the CDR3, the DNA is TGTGCCGTAGGTAGGGGTGATGAGCAGTTCTTC. Amino acids: CAVGRGDEQFF.

For this clone: This sample includes further DNA sequences coding for the same CDR3. The chain employs TRBV15 and TRBJ2-3; 7 bases match TRBD1. The germline gives CDR1 LNHNV, CDR2 YYDKDF (reference sequence). The length of the CDR3 is 15 residues. J lost 1 base, V lost 0 bases, and 1 base had no gene match. CDR3 sequence reads: CATSRDRGRTDTQYF. Here the CDR3 DNA reads TGTGCCACCAGCAGAGATAGGGGGCGCACAGATACGCAGTATTTT.

The chain combines TRBV2 with TRBJ2-3, with D possibly called TRBD1 or TRBD2 (6 bases each). Deletions cut 4 bases from V and 3 bases from J, with 14 bases between. The CDR3 has 15 amino acids. The germline V gene has CDR1 SNHLY and CDR2 FYNNEI. CDR3 amino acids: CASSVGGGWTDTQYF. Written as DNA, the CDR3 is TGTGCCAGCAGTGTCGGAGGGGGGTGGACAGATACGCAGTATTTT.

The chain has TRBV5-4 and TRBJ1-2, with D uncertain. The CDR3 has 12 amino acids. Germline values: CDR1 SGHNT, CDR2 YYREEE (reference sequence). Trimming removed 5 bases from V and 9 bases from J, with 14 bases in between. CDR3 DNA: TGTGCCAGCAGTTCTAGTGTCAGCCGCTACACCTTC. Protein product: CASSSSVSRYTF.

The rearrangement joins TRBV19 to TRBJ1-1; 7 nucleotides agree with TRBD1. J lost 5 bases, V lost 5 bases, and 5 bases had no gene match. This CDR3 is built from 13 residues. CDR1 is LNHDA and CDR2 is SQIVND in the germline V gene (reference sequence). The CDR3 protein is CASSPQGGTEAFF. CDR3 DNA: TGTGCCAGTAGTCCCCAGGGGGGGACTGAAGCTTTCTTT.

The V and J genes are TRBV19 and TRBJ2-1; 14 bases fit TRBD2. V dropped 7 bases and J dropped 10; count of bases not matched to a gene: 9. The V gene's germline CDR1 is LNHDA and CDR2 SQIVND (reference sequence). CDR3 length equals 15 residues. The DNA of the CDR3 is TGTGCCAGTATCGCGACTAGCGGGAGGGCCGGGGAGCAGTTCTTC. Its protein product is CASIATSGRAGEQFF.

This clone is a singleton in its sample. The V gene is TRBV5-1, the J gene TRBJ2-2, with D tentatively TRBD2 (6 bases). Trimming cost V 5 bases and J 5 bases, with 13 bases left between them. The CDR3 sequence is 14 residues long. Germline V gene lookup returns CDR1 SGHRS and CDR2 YFSETQ. CDR3 loop: CASRRGSHTGELFF. In DNA form, the CDR3 reads TGCGCCAGCAGACGGGGGAGCCATACCGGGGAGCTGTTTTTT.

This chain uses TRBV6-5 with TRBJ2-3; 7 positions agree with TRBD2. CDR1 is MNHEY and CDR2 is SVGAGI in the germline V gene. The CDR3 loop spans 14 amino acids. J lost 4 bases, V lost 5 bases, and 6 bases had no gene match. CDR3 DNA sequence: TGTGCCAGCAGTCCAGCGGGACTCTCAGATACGCAGTATTTT. This gives the protein CASSPAGLSDTQYF.